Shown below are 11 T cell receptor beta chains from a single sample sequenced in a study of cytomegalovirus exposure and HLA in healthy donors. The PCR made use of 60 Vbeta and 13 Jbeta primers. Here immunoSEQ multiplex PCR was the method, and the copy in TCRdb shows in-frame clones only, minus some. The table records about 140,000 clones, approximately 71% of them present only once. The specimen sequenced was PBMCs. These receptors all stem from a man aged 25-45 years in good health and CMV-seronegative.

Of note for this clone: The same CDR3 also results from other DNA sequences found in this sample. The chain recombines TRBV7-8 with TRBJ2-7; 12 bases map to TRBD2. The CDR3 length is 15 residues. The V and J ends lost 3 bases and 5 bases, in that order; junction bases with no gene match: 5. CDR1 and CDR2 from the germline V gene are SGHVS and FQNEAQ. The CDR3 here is CASSFRLAGAHEQYF. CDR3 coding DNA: TGTGCCAGCAGCTTTAGACTAGCGGGAGCTCACGAGCAGTACTTC. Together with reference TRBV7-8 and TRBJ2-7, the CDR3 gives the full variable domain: GAGVSQSPRYKVAKRGQDVALRCDPISGHVSLFWYQQALGQGPEFLTYFQNEAQLDKSGLPSDRFFAERPEGSVSTLKIQRTQQEDSAVYLCASSFRLAGAHEQYFGPGTRLTVT.

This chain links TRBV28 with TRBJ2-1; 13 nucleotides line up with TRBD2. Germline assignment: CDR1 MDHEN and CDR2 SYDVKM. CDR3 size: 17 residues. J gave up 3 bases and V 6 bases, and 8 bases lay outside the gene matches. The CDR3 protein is CASSSGLAGAVYNEQFF. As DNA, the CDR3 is TGTGCCAGCAGCTCAGGACTAGCGGGAGCAGTCTACAATGAGCAGTTCTTC.

In DNA, the CDR3 is TGTGCCAGCAGCCGCGACACTTTACAGGGGGCAAAAGGAAACACCATATATTTT. Its protein is CASSRDTLQGAKGNTIYF. V gene TRBV7-6 combines with J gene TRBJ1-3, with 9 nucleotides matching TRBD1. Germline V lookup: CDR1 SGHVS, CDR2 FNYEAQ. The V segment lost 5 bases and the J segment 4 bases; nucleotides outside the gene matches: 15. The CDR3 sequence is 18 residues long.

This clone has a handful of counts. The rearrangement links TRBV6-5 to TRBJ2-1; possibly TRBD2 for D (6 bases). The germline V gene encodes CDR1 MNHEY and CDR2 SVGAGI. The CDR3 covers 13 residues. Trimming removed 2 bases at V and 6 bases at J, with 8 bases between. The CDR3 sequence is CASSYISGNEQFF. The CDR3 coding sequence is TGTGCCAGCAGTTACATTAGCGGCAATGAGCAGTTCTTC.

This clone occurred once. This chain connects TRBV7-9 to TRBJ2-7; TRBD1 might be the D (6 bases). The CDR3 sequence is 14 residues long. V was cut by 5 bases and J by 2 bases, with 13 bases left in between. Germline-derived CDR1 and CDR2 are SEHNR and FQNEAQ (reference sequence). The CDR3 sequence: CASSNRDKPYEQYF. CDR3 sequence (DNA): TGTGCCAGCAGCAACCGGGACAAGCCCTACGAGCAGTACTTC. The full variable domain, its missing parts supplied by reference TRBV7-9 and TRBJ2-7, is DTGVSQNPRHKITKRGQNVTFRCDPISEHNRLYWYRQTLGQGPEFLTYFQNEAQLEKSRLLSDRFSAERPKGSFSTLEIQRTEQGDSAMYLCASSNRDKPYEQYFGPGTRLTVT.

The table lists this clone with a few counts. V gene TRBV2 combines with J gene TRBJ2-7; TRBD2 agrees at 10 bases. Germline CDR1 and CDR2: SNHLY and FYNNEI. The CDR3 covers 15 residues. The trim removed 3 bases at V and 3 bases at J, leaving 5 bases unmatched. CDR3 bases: TGTGCCAGCAGTGAGGAAGCGGGAGGGTACTACGAGCAGTACTTC. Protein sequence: CASSEEAGGYYEQYF.

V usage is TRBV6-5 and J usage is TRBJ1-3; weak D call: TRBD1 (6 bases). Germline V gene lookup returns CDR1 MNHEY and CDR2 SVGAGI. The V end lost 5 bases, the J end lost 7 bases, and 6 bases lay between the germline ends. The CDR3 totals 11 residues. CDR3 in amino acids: CASSRGNTIYF. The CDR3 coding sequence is TGTGCCAGCAGTAGGGGGAACACCATATATTTT.

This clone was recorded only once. CDR3 DNA: TGCGCCAGCAGCTTGGACACATCCGCCTACGAGCAGTACTTC. Translated: CASSLDTSAYEQYF. This chain links TRBV5-1 with TRBJ2-7, with D unclear. V lost 0 bases, J lost 2 bases, and 9 bases lay in between. Germline V lookup: CDR1 SGHRS, CDR2 YFSETQ. This CDR3 is built from 14 residues. The full variable domain, with the rest looked up from reference TRBV5-1 and TRBJ2-7, is KAGVTQTPRYLIKTRGQQVTLSCSPISGHRSVSWYQQTPGQGLQFLFEYFSETQRNKGNFPGRFSGRQFSNSRSEMNVSTLELGDSALYLCASSLDTSAYEQYFGPGTRLTVT.

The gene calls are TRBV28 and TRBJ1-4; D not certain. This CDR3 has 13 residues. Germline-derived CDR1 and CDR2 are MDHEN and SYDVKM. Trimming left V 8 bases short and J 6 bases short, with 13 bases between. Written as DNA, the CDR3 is TGTGCCAGCGCCTCGCGGGTAGATGAAAAACTGTTTTTT. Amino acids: CASASRVDEKLFF.

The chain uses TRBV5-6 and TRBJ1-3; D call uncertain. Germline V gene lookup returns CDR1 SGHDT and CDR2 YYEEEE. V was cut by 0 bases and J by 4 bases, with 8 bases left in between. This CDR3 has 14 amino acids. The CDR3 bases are TGTGCCAGCAGCTTGGGGGCAGACGGAAACACCATATATTTT. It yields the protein CASSLGADGNTIYF. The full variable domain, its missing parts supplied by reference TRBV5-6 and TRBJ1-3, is DAGVTQSPTHLIKTRGQQVTLRCSPKSGHDTVSWYQQALGQGPQFIFQYYEEEERQRGNFPDRFSGHQFPNYSSELNVNALLLGDSALYLCASSLGADGNTIYFGEGSWLTVV.

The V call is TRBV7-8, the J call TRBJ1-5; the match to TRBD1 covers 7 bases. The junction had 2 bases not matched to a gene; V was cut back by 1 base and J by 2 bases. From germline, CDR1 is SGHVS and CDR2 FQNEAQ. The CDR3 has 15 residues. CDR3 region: CASSLGTGGNQPQHF. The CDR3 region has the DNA TGTGCCAGCAGCTTAGGGACAGGTGGCAATCAGCCCCAGCATTTT.